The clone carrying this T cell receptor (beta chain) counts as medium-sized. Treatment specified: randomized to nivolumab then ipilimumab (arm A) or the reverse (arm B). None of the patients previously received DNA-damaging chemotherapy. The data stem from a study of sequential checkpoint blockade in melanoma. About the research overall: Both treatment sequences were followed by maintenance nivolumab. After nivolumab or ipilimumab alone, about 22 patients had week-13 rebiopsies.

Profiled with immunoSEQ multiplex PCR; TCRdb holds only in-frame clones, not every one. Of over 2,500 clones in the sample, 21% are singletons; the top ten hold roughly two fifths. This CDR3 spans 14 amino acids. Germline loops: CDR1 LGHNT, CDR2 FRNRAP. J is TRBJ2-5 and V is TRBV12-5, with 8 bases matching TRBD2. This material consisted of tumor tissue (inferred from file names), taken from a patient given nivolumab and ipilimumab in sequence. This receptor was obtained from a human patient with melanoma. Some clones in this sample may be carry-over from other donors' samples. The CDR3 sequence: CASTEAGGQETQYF. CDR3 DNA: TGTGCCAGCACCGAGGCGGGGGGACAAGAGACCCAGTACTTC.